This is a list of T cell receptor beta chains from one sample in a study of response to subunit inactivated influenza vaccine. TCRdb analysed the RT-PCR reads with MiXCR anew, one entry per CDR3 protein. The table lists hundreds of thousands of distinct CDR3 sequences, over 9.5% of them singletons, with more than 10% in the top ten. This sample comprised PBMCs from blood, obtained roughly 6 weeks after vaccination. The receptors were gathered from a man in his fifties who received an inactivated influenza vaccine. Each CDR3 is given with its conserved first and last residue.

length	J	V	CDR3
15	TRBJ2-1	TRBV7-9	CASTSAAGGWNEQFF
17	TRBJ2-3	TRBV7-9	CASSLTRGQPGTDTQYF
15	TRBJ2-1	TRBV20-1	CSARGLAGVIFEQFF
21	TRBJ1-5	TRBV20-1	CSARIGQGSWLRRNSNQPQHF
14	TRBJ1-2	TRBV7-2	CASSLVRRGRGYTF
15	TRBJ2-1	TRBV4-3	CASSQDWDYYNEQFF
14	TRBJ1-1	TRBV5-5	CASSLANGHTEAFF
14	TRBJ2-7	TRBV12-3/TRBV12-4	CASSRTGLTYEQYF
14	TRBJ1-2	TRBV12-3/TRBV12-4	CASSPDSTNYGYTF
14	TRBJ2-5	TRBV4-3	CASSQDGRGETQYF
17	TRBJ1-1	TRBV27	CASSHGTGSLANTEAFF
13	TRBJ1-1	TRBV20-1	CSARPLGNTEAFF
15	TRBJ2-7	TRBV20-1	CSAITGTGSSYEQYF
15	TRBJ2-1	TRBV5-1	CASSFDPSSYNEQFF
13	TRBJ1-2	TRBV7-8	CASTAPGDYGYTF
18	TRBJ2-3	TRBV6-5	CASSYSPSGIESTDTQYF
12	TRBJ2-5	TRBV20-1	CSASGGGETQYF
15	TRBJ2-1	TRBV10-3	CAISGQGVTYNEQFF
19	TRBJ2-4	TRBV6-5	CASSFGGLAGASAKNIQYF
14	TRBJ2-2	TRBV20-1	CSAKIQGNTGELFF
14	TRBJ2-5	TRBV6-1	CASSLDSYQETQYF
15	TRBJ1-1	TRBV28	CASSTPGGPGTEAFF
15	TRBJ2-3	TRBV7-2	CASSLGTPPTDTQYF
13	TRBJ1-2	TRBV7-9	CASSGDRGHGYTF
13	TRBJ2-3	TRBV30	CAWTGGSGDTQYF
13	TRBJ1-2	TRBV28	CASSLRPSYGYTF
16	TRBJ2-2	TRBV5-5	CASSLRPTLNTGELFF
12	TRBJ1-2	TRBV9	CASSAGTDGYTF
14	TRBJ2-7	TRBV5-6	CASSLELDPYEQYF
15	TRBJ2-7	TRBV20-1	CSARDPRGPGYEQYF
14	TRBJ2-3	TRBV20-1	CSAPAVAIRNTQYF
13	TRBJ2-5	TRBV30	CAFKAGGQETQYF
18	TRBJ2-1	TRBV11-1	CASSFNFGRDREYNEQFF
14	TRBJ2-1	TRBV20-1	CSAGEGGNYNEQFF
15	TRBJ2-3	TRBV11-2	CASSLEPQSTDTQYF
14	TRBJ2-7	TRBV27	CASKKQATAYEQYF
15	TRBJ2-1	TRBV10-3	CAISGLAGRYNEQFF
14	TRBJ2-2	TRBV20-1	CSARKGGSTGELFF
13	TRBJ2-7	TRBV12-3/TRBV12-4	CASSPKSGREQYF
15	TRBJ2-7	TRBV7-6	CASSLGLRPEDPQYF
18	TRBJ2-2	TRBV7-8	CASSLGSGGLTNTGELFF
14	TRBJ2-7	TRBV7-9	CASTPGGDNYEQYF
14	TRBJ2-5	TRBV27	CASSLPDRLETQYF
14	TRBJ2-5	TRBV6-1	CASKLAGGGETQYF
12	TRBJ2-5	TRBV5-1	CASSEPEGTQYF
14	TRBJ1-5	TRBV20-1	CSAHPGQGVWPQHF
15	TRBJ2-1	TRBV30	CACPSTGIGYNEQFF
14	TRBJ2-5	TRBV10-3	CAISEPRDQETQYF
15	TRBJ2-7	TRBV6-1	CASTDRRVGAYEQYF
16	TRBJ2-6	TRBV27	CASRGDRSSGANVLTF
14	TRBJ2-7	TRBV19	CASSMKGFGYEQYF
14	TRBJ1-5	TRBV29-1	CSVAVEQYNQPQHF
15	TRBJ1-5	TRBV20-1	CSASQTGLSNQPQHF